The entry below gives a single TCR beta chain sequence along with its context. Its target is unknown. This sample was included in a study of shared clonotypes between healthy human individuals. Study context: There were three CD4 naive, three CD4 memory, two CD8 naive and one CD8 memory plates per donor. Overall study results and limits: Relative to their counterparts shared across all four donors, non-shared clonotypes exhibited diminished generation probabilities. Larger estimated richness was generally recorded for naive subsets relative to memory subsets. Few donors restricted represented genetic and exposure-history diversity.

Naive CD8 populations comprised CD45RO-negative cells positively selected for CCR7, excluding terminally differentiated effector memory CD45RA+ cells. Clones were read by immunoSEQ multiplex PCR, and TCRdb kept only the in-frame ones, dropping some. The table includes roughly 2 million clones, roughly 94% detected once. The specimen was naive CD8+ T cells sorted from blood. The receptor comes from a man between 18 and 29 years old in good health.

Here the CDR3 reads CASSQTGTGVYEQYF. The CDR3 bases are TGTGCCAGCAGCCAGACGGGGACAGGGGTCTACGAGCAGTACTTC. The gene calls are TRBV11-2 and TRBJ2-7, with 10 bases lining up with TRBD1. The CDR3 covers 15 residues. Losses at the gene ends were 5 bases for V and 3 bases for J; bases not matched to a gene: 7. The V gene's germline CDR1 is SGHAT and CDR2 FQNNGV. Full variable domain (missing parts from reference TRBV11-2 and TRBJ2-7): EAGVAQSPRYKIIEKRQSVAFWCNPISGHATLYWYQQILGQGPKLLIQFQNNGVVDDSQLPKDRFSAERLKGVDSTLKIQPAKLEDSAVYLCASSQTGTGVYEQYFGPGTRLTVT.